Presented here are 31 T cell receptor beta chains from one specimen sequenced in a study of T cells in Graves' hyperthyroidism and ophthalmopathy. Amplified TCR beta CDR3 regions derived from RNA transcripts. HTBI primers were the set used in a first-round RT-PCR of the TCR CDR3. Each CDR3 protein is one row after TCRdb ran MiXCR on the multiplex PCR reads. Here the sample spans approximately 610,000 distinct CDR3 sequences, over 12% being singletons. The sample comprised blood. The receptor set was obtained from a woman aged 40 to 50 with Graves' ophthalmopathy.

This clonotype was counted many times. The J gene is TRBJ1-2, the V gene TRBV2; D uncertain. In germline, CDR1 is SNHLY, CDR2 FYNNEI. The V gene lost 2 bases and the J gene lost 3 bases, with 10 bases spanning the gap. The CDR3 contains 14 residues. The CDR3, as DNA: TGTGCCAGCAGTGAAAGTCTGCCCGACTATGGCTACACCTTC. Translation: CASSESLPDYGYTF.

The sample holds many counts of this clonotype. The chain joins TRBV27 to TRBJ2-2; D may correspond to TRBD1 or TRBD2 (5 bases each). The CDR3 consists of 16 residues. Germline CDR1 is MNHEY and CDR2 is SMNVEV (reference sequence). V was pared by 5 bases and J by 4 bases, with 17 bases between. The CDR3 DNA reads as TGTGCCAGCAGTCAAGGAGGTGGGGCGGGCACCGGGGAGCTGTTTTTT. Protein product: CASSQGGGAGTGELFF.

This clonotype showed up just a few times. The chain employs TRBV7-3 and TRBJ1-1; no firm D call. Germline assignment: CDR1 SGHTA and CDR2 FQGTGA. Trimming removed 3 bases at V and 4 bases at J, with 9 bases between. The CDR3 contains 13 residues. DNA for the CDR3: TGTGCCAGCAGCTTTGTGAGGAGCACTGAAGCTTTCTTT. Translating gives CASSFVRSTEAFF.

This clonotype has just a few counts. The chain couples TRBV6-1 to TRBJ2-2; TRBD2 aligns across 8 bases. J gave up 4 bases and V 5 bases, and 9 bases lay outside the gene matches. CDR1 is MNHNS and CDR2 is SASEGT in the germline V gene. The CDR3 sequence is 16 residues long. The CDR3 loop reads CASSPIREGRTGELFF. CDR3 DNA: TGTGCCAGCAGTCCGATACGGGAGGGCCGCACCGGGGAGCTGTTTTTT.

This clonotype was recorded many times. The chain carries TRBV11-3 and TRBJ1-2; D is undetermined. V dropped 0 bases and J dropped 4 bases, with 12 bases sitting between them. CDR3 length: 15 amino acids. Germline CDR1 is SGHNT and CDR2 is YENEEA. The chain's CDR3 is CASSLDSATGYGYTF. Here the CDR3 DNA reads TGTGCCAGCAGCTTAGACTCCGCGACTGGCTATGGCTACACCTTC.

This clonotype was detected ten times or more. V and J are TRBV28 and TRBJ2-7, with D uncertain. V was trimmed by 2 bases and J by 3 bases, leaving 11 bases between them. The germline CDR1 and CDR2 sequences are MDHEN and SYDVKM. The CDR3 consists of 14 residues. The CDR3 here is CASSLVDILYEQYF. CDR3 bases: TGTGCCAGCAGTTTAGTGGATATCCTCTACGAGCAGTACTTC.

This clonotype was seen many times. The CDR3 ends on some other residue instead of the conserved phenylalanine or tryptophan, so this is likely a read error. The chain links TRBV6-1 to TRBJ1-2; no reliable D call. Between the trimmed V and J ends, which lost 5 bases and 4 bases, there was a span of 8 bases. The CDR3 loop spans 12 amino acids. Germline V lookup: CDR1 MNHNS, CDR2 SASEGT. Written as DNA, the CDR3 is TGTGCCAGCAGTAAGGGTGGCTATGGCTACACCCTC. Its protein is CASSKGGYGYTL.

This rearrangement joins TRBV27 to TRBJ2-7; tentative D call: TRBD2 (6 bases). This CDR3 has 15 amino acids. V lost 5 bases and J 3 bases, leaving 17 bases between the germline ends. Germline CDR1 reads MNHEY; CDR2 reads SMNVEV (reference sequence). CDR3 bases: TGTGCCAGCAGTCTAACCCCCGGGACTCTCTACGAGCAGTACTTC. Its protein product is CASSLTPGTLYEQYF.

The chain carries TRBV4-1 and TRBJ1-6; no clear D gene. Trimming removed 2 bases from V and 7 bases from J, with 21 bases in between. This CDR3 is 18 amino acids long. Germline loops: CDR1 MGHRA, CDR2 YSYEKL. CDR3 DNA: TGCGCCAGCAGCCAAACGGAACCCAGGATATCGTCGAATTCACCCCTCCACTTT. It codes for CASSQTEPRISSNSPLHF.

This clonotype was seen ten or more times. The rearrangement joins TRBV20-1 to TRBJ2-5; D may match TRBD1 or TRBD2 (5 bases each). Trimming took 4 bases from V and 2 from J, leaving 11 bases between them. Germline V lookup: CDR1 DFQATT, CDR2 SNEGSKA (reference sequence). This CDR3 contains 13 residues. CDR3 DNA sequence: TGCAGTGCTAAGGGACCGCCGCAAGAGACCCAGTACTTC. This codes for CSAKGPPQETQYF.

This clonotype was seen at least ten times. The chain is built from TRBV15 and TRBJ1-1; D unresolved. Germline V gene sequence: CDR1 LNHNV, CDR2 YYDKDF (reference sequence). This CDR3 spans 14 amino acids. Trimming pared 0 bases from V and 3 bases from J, leaving 8 bases between. CDR3 region: CATSRDRQYTEAFF. The DNA of the CDR3 is TGTGCCACCAGCAGAGATAGGCAGTACACTGAAGCTTTCTTT.

This clonotype has ten or more counts. The V call is TRBV19, the J call TRBJ1-5; D remains ambiguous. Germline CDR1 is LNHDA and CDR2 is SQIVND (reference sequence). This CDR3 spans 13 amino acids. V was clipped by 3 bases and J by 7 bases, with 10 bases between them. The CDR3 nucleotides are TGTGCCAGTAGTATTGGGATGGGGCAGCCCCAGCATTTT. It translates to CASSIGMGQPQHF.

The rearrangement joins TRBV6-1 to TRBJ2-5, with 10 bases matching TRBD2. Germline loops: CDR1 MNHNS, CDR2 SASEGT. V lost 2 bases, J lost 3 bases, and 6 bases stayed unmatched. The CDR3 is 16 residues long. CDR3 residues: CASSELSGTSEETQYF. Here the CDR3 DNA reads TGTGCCAGCAGTGAACTTTCCGGGACTAGCGAAGAGACCCAGTACTTC.

Many counts were recorded for this clonotype. The CDR3 reads CASGTATNYGYTF. The CDR3 DNA reads TGTGCCAGCGGGACAGCTACTAACTATGGCTACACCTTC. This chain links TRBV7-8 with TRBJ1-2; TRBD1 aligns across 7 bases. Losses at the gene ends were 8 bases for V and 0 bases for J; bases not matched to a gene: 3. The CDR3 covers 13 residues. Germline V gene sequence: CDR1 SGHVS, CDR2 FQNEAQ.

This clonotype was seen many times. The gene calls are TRBV7-2 and TRBJ2-7; 8 bases align to TRBD2. V lost 1 base and J lost 1; bases outside the gene matches: 3. This CDR3 region has 15 residues. The germline gives CDR1 SGHTA, CDR2 FQGNSA. Here the CDR3 DNA reads TGTGCCAGCAGCTTAGTTGCTAGCGGGTCCTACGAGCAGTACTTC. This translates into CASSLVASGSYEQYF. Full variable domain (rest looked up from reference TRBV7-2 and TRBJ2-7): GAGVSQSPSNKVTEKGKDVELRCDPISGHTALYWYRQSLGQGLEFLIYFQGNSAPDKSGLPSDRFSAERTGGSVSTLTIQRTQQEDSAVYLCASSLVASGSYEQYFGPGTRLTVT.

There are many counts of this clonotype. The chain joins TRBV4-1 to TRBJ2-7; D gene ambiguous. The CDR3 is 12 amino acids. Germline values: CDR1 MGHRA, CDR2 YSYEKL. The V and J ends lost 3 bases and 6 bases respectively, with 9 bases between them. The CDR3 DNA sequence: TGCGCCAGCAGCCAGGGGTTTGGCGAGCAGTACTTC. As protein: CASSQGFGEQYF.

This clonotype was seen more than once but under ten times. The genes are TRBV11-2 and TRBJ2-7; a weak D match, TRBD1 (5 bases). V was cut by 5 bases and J by 5 bases, with 13 bases left in between. CDR3 length: 13 amino acids. Germline CDR1 reads SGHAT; CDR2 reads FQNNGV. DNA for the CDR3: TGTGCCAGCAGCCGACAGCTGGGGAACGAGCAGTACTTC. This codes for CASSRQLGNEQYF.

Many counts were recorded for this clonotype. The chain carries TRBV12-3 or TRBV12-4 and TRBJ1-2; tentatively, D is TRBD1 (5 bases). The CDR3 consists of 14 residues. Trimming left V 5 bases short and J 4 bases short, with 14 bases between. This chain's CDR3 is CASSPGTVSYGYTF. The CDR3 coding sequence is TGTGCCAGCAGTCCCGGGACGGTCTCCTATGGCTACACCTTC.

This clonotype came up many times. This chain uses TRBV11-2 with TRBJ1-2; the D gene is possibly TRBD1 (6 bases). CDR3 size: 13 residues. Trimming shortened V by 5 bases and J by 4 bases, and 11 bases separated the two germline ends. CDR1 is SGHAT, CDR2 FQNNGV, per germline. Here the CDR3 DNA reads TGTGCCAGCAGCCTACTGGACAGCTATGGCTACACCTTC. It specifies CASSLLDSYGYTF.

The CDR3 protein is CASSLAQGGEYEQYF. The CDR3 DNA is TGTGCCAGCAGCTTAGCACAGGGGGGGGAGTACGAGCAGTACTTC. V usage is TRBV7-2 and J usage is TRBJ2-7, with a weak D call TRBD1 (8 bases). The V gene lost 0 bases and the J gene lost 4 bases, with 13 bases spanning the gap. Germline assignment: CDR1 SGHTA and CDR2 FQGNSA. CDR3 length: 15 amino acids.

V is TRBV7-2 and J is TRBJ2-7; D might be TRBD2 (6 bases). Trimming cost V 1 base and J 4 bases, with 11 bases left between them. Germline assignment: CDR1 SGHTA and CDR2 FQGNSA. There are 14 residues in the CDR3. As DNA, the CDR3 is TGTGCCAGCAGCTTAGGTCCTAGCGCGTACGAGCAGTACTTC. It translates to CASSLGPSAYEQYF. Full variable domain (remainder filled in from reference TRBV7-2 and TRBJ2-7): GAGVSQSPSNKVTEKGKDVELRCDPISGHTALYWYRQSLGQGLEFLIYFQGNSAPDKSGLPSDRFSAERTGGSVSTLTIQRTQQEDSAVYLCASSLGPSAYEQYFGPGTRLTVT.

Ten or more counts support this clonotype. The rearrangement joins TRBV7-2 to TRBJ1-2; D unclear. Germline V gene data show CDR1 as SGHTA and CDR2 as FQGNSA. Deletions cut 0 bases from V and 0 bases from J, with 5 bases between. The CDR3 has 14 amino acids. CDR3 residues: CASSLAAPNYGYTF. The DNA of the CDR3 is TGTGCCAGCAGCTTAGCGGCCCCTAACTATGGCTACACCTTC.

This chain connects TRBV6-1 to TRBJ1-2; D may be TRBD1 (5 bases). Trimming removed 1 base at V and 8 bases at J, with 11 bases between. Germline V gene data show CDR1 as MNHNS and CDR2 as SASEGT. CDR3 length: 13 amino acids. The CDR3 DNA sequence: TGTGCCAGCAGTGAAGGGGGAGGGACCGGCTACACCTTC. This codes for CASSEGGGTGYTF.

The table lists this clonotype with many counts. V and J are TRBV2 and TRBJ2-7; D remains ambiguous. CDR3 size: 15 residues. In germline, CDR1 is SNHLY, CDR2 FYNNEI. V lost 2 bases and J lost 2, with 13 bases in between. The CDR3 protein is CASSELEGTTYEQYF. CDR3 sequence (DNA): TGTGCCAGCAGTGAACTGGAAGGCACTACCTACGAGCAGTACTTC.

This chain uses TRBV5-6 with TRBJ2-3; no firm D call. Trimming shortened V by 4 bases and J by 2 bases, and 11 bases separated the two germline ends. Germline V gene sequence: CDR1 SGHDT, CDR2 YYEEEE. CDR3 size: 14 residues. CDR3 in amino acids: CASSTRQPTDTQYF. The CDR3 bases are TGTGCCAGCAGCACCCGGCAACCCACAGATACGCAGTATTTT.

To note about this clonotype: The junction departs from germline at one end; a sequencing error may be responsible. Here the CDR3 DNA reads TGCAGTGCTAGACGCAACCAAGAGGCCCAGTACTTC. Its translation: CSARRNQEAQYF. The chain has TRBV20-1 and TRBJ2-5; D gene uncertain. The CDR3 has 12 amino acids. Germline CDR1 and CDR2: DFQATT and SNEGSKA (reference sequence).

At least ten counts were recorded for this clonotype. The chain combines TRBV28 with TRBJ1-2, with unresolved D. Germline values: CDR1 MDHEN, CDR2 SYDVKM. The ends were cut back, 2 bases at V and 6 bases at J, with 13 bases in the middle. The CDR3 extends over 14 amino acids. Here the CDR3 reads CASSLVVGPNGYTF. In DNA form, the CDR3 reads TGTGCCAGCAGTTTAGTTGTAGGACCGAATGGCTACACCTTC.

In its sample, this clonotype was seen many times. V and J are TRBV20-1 and TRBJ2-7, with D perhaps matching TRBD1 or TRBD2 (5 bases each). Deletions cut 0 bases from V and 2 bases from J, with 11 bases between. The germline CDR1 and CDR2 sequences are DFQATT and SNEGSKA (reference sequence). This CDR3 comprises 14 residues. CDR3 bases: TGCAGTGCTAGAGATTGGGACGGAGCCTACGAGCAGTACTTC. This codes for CSARDWDGAYEQYF.

This clonotype was seen a few times. This rearrangement joins TRBV5-1 to TRBJ2-5, with TRBD1 matching 7 bases. Germline V gene data show CDR1 as SGHRS and CDR2 as YFSETQ. The CDR3 totals 16 residues. Germline trimming cut 0 bases from V and 4 bases from J; bases unmatched to any gene: 9. The CDR3 sequence: CASSLGPTGAGETQYF. Here the CDR3 DNA reads TGCGCCAGCAGCTTGGGGCCTACAGGGGCGGGAGAGACCCAGTACTTC. Full variable domain (remainder filled in from reference TRBV5-1 and TRBJ2-5): KAGVTQTPRYLIKTRGQQVTLSCSPISGHRSVSWYQQTPGQGLQFLFEYFSETQRNKGNFPGRFSGRQFSNSRSEMNVSTLELGDSALYLCASSLGPTGAGETQYFGPGTRLLVL.

This clonotype appeared many times. The chain links TRBV15 to TRBJ1-2; TRBD1 matches at 8 bases. Germline V lookup: CDR1 LNHNV, CDR2 YYDKDF (reference sequence). The CDR3 is made up of 15 amino acids. The trim removed 0 bases at V and 7 bases at J, leaving 7 bases unmatched. This chain's CDR3 is CATSRDAGQASGYTF. The CDR3 DNA is TGTGCCACCAGCAGAGATGCGGGACAGGCTTCTGGCTACACCTTC. Using reference TRBV15 and TRBJ1-2 for the parts outside the CDR3, the full variable domain is DAMVIQNPRYQVTQFGKPVTLSCSQTLNHNVMYWYQQKSSQAPKLLFHYYDKDFNNEADTPDNFQSRRPNTSFCFLDIRSPGLGDTAMYLCATSRDAGQASGYTFGSGTRLTVV.

The sample holds many counts of this clonotype. The rearrangement uses TRBV24-1 and TRBJ2-5, with a tentative D call TRBD1 (6 bases). From germline, CDR1 is KGHDR and CDR2 SFDVKD. This CDR3 has 14 residues. Deletions cut 4 bases from V and 5 bases from J, with 13 bases between. The CDR3 DNA sequence: TGTGCCACCAGTGACCCTGGGACATTTGAGACCCAGTACTTC. Translated: CATSDPGTFETQYF.